This paragraph covers one T cell receptor (beta chain) sequence. The CDR3 totals 13 residues. Between the trimmed V and J ends, which lost 4 bases and 6 bases, there was a span of 13 bases. CDR1 and CDR2 (germline): SGDLS, YYNGEE. The data stem from a study of T-cell reconstitution after alpha-beta-depleted transplantation in children. For TCRbeta, the library was prepared with unique molecular identifiers. TCRdb re-analysed the PCR reads in MiXCR, keeping a single row per CDR3 protein. The sample yields about 240,000 distinct CDR3 sequences, 12% seen once. The clonotype comes from a human donor who donated a stem cell graft to a child with acute lymphoblastic leukemia. V and J are TRBV9 and TRBJ1-1; TRBD1 might be the D (6 bases). Sequencing was performed on PBMCs from the stem cell graft donor, taken from the stem cell graft. The CDR3 nucleotides are TGTGCCAGCAGCCCTAGGGGGGGGCCTGAAGCTTTCTTT. It yields the protein CASSPRGGPEAFF.